This TCR beta chain appears in the sequencing data of a study of T-cell reconstitution after alpha-beta-depleted transplantation in children. The germline V gene has CDR1 LGHDT and CDR2 YNNKEL (reference sequence). The length of the CDR3 is 12 residues. V lost 0 bases to trimming and J lost 15 bases, with 12 bases between them. Library preparation (for TCRbeta) was performed with unique molecular identifiers. TCRdb passed the PCR reads through MiXCR, listing each CDR3 protein once. This sample has hundreds of thousands of distinct CDR3 sequences, with more than 10% found just once. The sample here was PBMCs from the stem cell graft donor, taken from the stem cell graft. The TCR comes from a human donor who donated a stem cell graft to a child with acute lymphoblastic leukemia. The chain has TRBV3-1 and TRBJ1-5; D may be TRBD1 (6 bases). This CDR3 is CASSQDAGGLHF. Written as DNA, the CDR3 is TGTGCCAGCAGCCAAGATGCCGGGGGGCTGCATTTT.